This T cell receptor (beta chain) was found in a study of OX40 agonist ivuxolimab in advanced cancers. On the study more broadly: An agonistic anti-OX40 (CD134) antibody, ivuxolimab, was used to treat the patients. A mean age of about 56 years, range about 20 to 90, was recorded, and around 85% were male.

CDR1 and CDR2 from the germline V gene are MNHEY and SVGAGI. The CDR3 sequence is 15 residues long. J lost 3 bases, V lost 7 bases, and 9 bases had no gene match. Measured with immunoSEQ multiplex PCR; TCRdb has only the in-frame clones, and not every one. The data contain about 76,000 clones, approximately 85% of them singletons. The sample in question was CD4+ or CD8+ T cells sorted from blood, obtained in a trial of the OX40 agonist ivuxolimab. This sequence was found in an adult with an advanced solid tumor such as melanoma, head and neck, liver or kidney cancer. The gene calls are TRBV6-5 and TRBJ2-7; 10 bases align to TRBD1. This chain's CDR3 is CASNSDRGENYEQYF. CDR3 bases: TGTGCCAGCAATTCGGACAGGGGGGAAAACTACGAGCAGTACTTC.